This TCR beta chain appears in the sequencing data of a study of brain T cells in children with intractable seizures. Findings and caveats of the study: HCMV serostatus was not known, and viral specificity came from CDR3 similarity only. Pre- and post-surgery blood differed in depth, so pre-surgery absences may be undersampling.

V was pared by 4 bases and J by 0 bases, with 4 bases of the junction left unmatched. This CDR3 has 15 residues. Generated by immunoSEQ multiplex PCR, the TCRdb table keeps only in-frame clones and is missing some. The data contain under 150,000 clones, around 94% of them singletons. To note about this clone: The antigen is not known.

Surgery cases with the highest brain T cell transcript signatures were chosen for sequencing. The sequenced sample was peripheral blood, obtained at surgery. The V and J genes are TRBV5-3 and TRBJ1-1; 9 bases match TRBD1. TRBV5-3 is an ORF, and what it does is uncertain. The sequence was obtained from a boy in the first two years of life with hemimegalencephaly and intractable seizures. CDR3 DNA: TGTGCCAGAAGCCACCGGGACAGGGTGAACACTGAAGCTTTCTTT. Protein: CARSHRDRVNTEAFF.